This record concerns one TCR beta chain sequence. Its binding antigen is unknown. There are no base qualities to consult, and no much larger clone falls within one base. The data were obtained in a study of T cells in Graves' hyperthyroidism and ophthalmopathy (dated by TCRdb to the late 2010s). At the level of the whole study: Peripheral blood samples were taken at the time of initial diagnosis, prior to any treatment. To identify TCR V-J signatures that set the groups apart, the researchers used a discovery cohort of roughly 100 patients, made up of roughly 40 with Graves' ophthalmopathy and 55 to 65 with stable Graves' hyperthyroidism. Following sampling, methimazole starting at 30 mg daily was given to hyperthyroidism patients, and high-dose intravenous methylprednisolone was given to ophthalmopathy patients. Whether ophthalmopathy could be predicted prospectively was tested in an independent validation cohort made up of approximately 19 hyperthyroidism patients plus 17 patients who later progressed to ophthalmopathy. According to the paper, TCR Vbeta CDR3 sequencing was carried out on 135 peripheral blood samples, which came from approximately 41 ophthalmopathy, under 85 hyperthyroidism and about 17 progressor patients. The study also compared thyroid tissue and blood T-cell repertoires from 5 to 7 Graves' hyperthyroidism patients. The 100 discovery patients were divided at random into training and test sets in a 7:3 ratio. What the work shows at the level of the full study, not this receptor alone: In validation, the model predicted progression to ophthalmopathy with just under 71% sensitivity and approximately 78% specificity, a median of about 6.7 months before onset. Sample size was not statistically predetermined, and investigators were not blinded to group allocation. Blood samples also contained most of the expanded thyroid clonotypes (frequency above 0.001), which suggests that blood repertoires may reflect thyroid immune responses. Ophthalmopathy was separated from stable hyperthyroidism by a 13 V-J signature model, with over 85% sensitivity and approximately 81% specificity obtained in cross-validation and 80%/75% obtained in testing.

The germline V gene (reference sequence) supplies CDR1 SGHAT and CDR2 FQDESV. From cysteine to phenylalanine, the CDR3 is 15 amino acids long. Only CDR3 DNA is held: 45 bases, read in frame from base 1. Trimmed from V: 4 bases; trimmed from J: 4 bases; junction bases lacking a gene match: 8. The TCR beta CDR3 regions were amplified from the RNA transcripts. A first-round RT-PCR of the TCR CDR3 used the HTBI primer set with the Qiagen OneStep RT-PCR kit. The libraries were constructed in a second round of multiplex PCR and then size-selected and purified. Sequencing of the libraries was done on an Illumina HiSeq2000 using paired-end 100 bp reads. Per the original workflow: Raw data were processed with SOAPnuke, discarding reads with adapters, uncalled bases, mean Phred below 15, or no exact constant-primer or identifier match. COPE v1.2.5 was used to merge high-quality paired reads, and clonotypes were defined as unique nucleotide sequences. MiTCR v1.1 was used to align the clonotypes against IMGT TRBV, TRBD and TRBJ reference segments. The analysis included only V-J combinations with a frequency above 0.0001, which together covered around 99% of the repertoires. A TCS score was defined as the ratio of F50 (clonal expansion) to E x V (chaos), with BLOSUM62-based TCRdist applied between CDR3 peptides within each V-J. Welch's t-statistics and random forest reduced roughly 500 V-J features to about 13, which were used in a naive Bayes classifier (R e1071). The similarity between thyroid and blood repertoires was quantified using the Morisita-Horn index. Clones were called with MiXCR by TCRdb after fastp trimmed the public reads at Q25, and only in-frame beta chains were retained. Under each unique CDR3 protein, matching rows form one entry showing the most common genes and DNA. The V and J calls reflect TCRdb's pipeline rather than the authors' work. The sample table holds about 610,000 distinct CDR3 sequences, of which roughly 15% were seen once. The top ten clonotypes cover over 3.5% of the sample.

Ophthalmopathy patients had moderately to severely active disease, with a Clinical Activity Score of 3 or more, a NOSPECS grade of 4 or more, and a disease duration of less than 3 months. Any patient with an uncontrolled infection, another autoimmune disease, pregnancy or lactation was excluded. Clinical symptoms, serum thyroxine and TRAb, thyroid ultrasound, and orbital computed tomography formed the basis for the diagnoses. PBMCs were separated from under 11 ml of fresh peripheral blood using Ficoll-Paque density gradient centrifugation. Trizol reagent was used to extract total RNA, and RNA quality was then checked on an Agilent 2100 Bioanalyzer.

This clonotype was obtained from a woman aged 40 to 50 with Graves' ophthalmopathy. The chain is assembled from TRBV11-1 and TRBJ2-7, and 9 bases in between align with TRBD1. The sample was blood. In nucleotides, the sequence is TGTGCCAGCAGCTCGAGGGACAGGGATATGTACGAGCAGTACTTC. It translates as CASSSRDRDMYEQYF.